This TCR beta chain was recorded in a study of naive and memory T cell subsets. Regarding the study as a whole: TCR transcript changes with activation or differentiation may affect this RNA method.

This clonotype was seen ten or more times. Its specificity is unknown. Amplification of ligated cDNA took four PCR rounds with SP2 and nested alpha and beta constant primers. TCRdb reprocessed the 5' RACE reads via MiXCR and lists one record per CDR3 protein. Of roughly 48,000 distinct CDR3 sequences in the sample, approximately 4.5% were seen once. A UMI-containing oligonucleotide was joined by 3' ligation to the TCR cDNA template. RNA was extracted from approximately 2.6 ml of whole blood of healthy adults. Reverse transcription used DNase-treated unsorted total RNA, aiming for 1 to 1000 ng. CDR1 is SGHDN, CDR2 FVKESK, per germline. Trimming cost V 6 bases and J 5 bases, with 7 bases left between them. The CDR3 is made up of 11 amino acids.

The receptor comes from a female donor in good health. The genes are TRBV14 and TRBJ2-5; no clear D. The DNA of the CDR3 is TGTGCCAGCAGTGAGTCGGAGACCCAGTACTTC. Translated: CASSESETQYF.